The clone carrying this T cell receptor beta chain was seen only a few times. Its antigen is currently unknown. The data derive from a study of T cell responses to AZD1222 COVID-19 vaccine. Notes on the study in general: Vaccine-associated CD4 TCRs ranged over spike, dominating at 160-218 and 743-854. Spike-specific TCR breadth and depth were elevated following two AZD1222 doses. Sampling captured repertoires only after the peak T cell response.

The CDR3 contains 16 residues. Germline V gives CDR1 SGHTA, CDR2 FQGNSA. Between the trimmed V and J ends, which lost 4 bases and 7 bases, there was a span of 23 bases. The assay was immunoSEQ multiplex PCR, and TCRdb's table has in-frame clones only and misses some. The table records roughly 110,000 clones, roughly 88% of them present only once. The chain uses TRBV7-2 and TRBJ2-7, with D tentatively TRBD2 (6 bases). The source of this sequence is an adult who received the AZD1222 COVID-19 vaccine. The specimen comprised peripheral blood, sampled 28 days after the second AZD1222 dose. CDR3 sequence: CASSSPGWDSVREQYF. CDR3 in DNA: TGTGCCAGCAGCTCCCCCGGCTGGGACTCAGTGAGGGAGCAGTACTTC.